This entry describes one TCR beta chain. The data stem from a study of cytomegalovirus exposure and HLA in healthy donors. The CDR3 contains 16 residues. Germline V gene sequence: CDR1 LGHNA, CDR2 YNFKEQ. The study drew the donors from its 120-subject validation cohort, separate from the roughly 700-subject first cohort. Assay: immunoSEQ multiplex PCR; the TCRdb copy retains only in-frame clones and omits some. The sample records 150,000 to 200,000 clones, 91% being singletons. The sequenced material came from PBMCs. This TCR came from a woman younger than 30 in good health and CMV-seropositive. This chain uses TRBV4-2 with TRBJ2-2, with 8 nucleotides matching TRBD2. The DNA for the CDR3 is TGTGTCCCAGCGGGTAGGGGACTAGTGAACACCGGGGAGCTGTTTTTT. It yields the protein CVPAGRGLVNTGELFF.